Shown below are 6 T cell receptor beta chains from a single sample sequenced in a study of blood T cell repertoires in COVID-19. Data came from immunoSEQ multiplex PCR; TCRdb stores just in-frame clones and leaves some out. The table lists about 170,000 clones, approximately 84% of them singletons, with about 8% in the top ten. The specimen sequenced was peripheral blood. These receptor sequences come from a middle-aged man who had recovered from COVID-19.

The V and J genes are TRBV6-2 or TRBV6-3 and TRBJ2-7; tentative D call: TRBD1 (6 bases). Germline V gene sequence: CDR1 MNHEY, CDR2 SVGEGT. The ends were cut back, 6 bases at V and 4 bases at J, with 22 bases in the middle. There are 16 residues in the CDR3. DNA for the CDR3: TGTGCCAGCAGCCCCAATTATGGGGGCCGCCCTTACGAGCAGTACTTC. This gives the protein CASSPNYGGRPYEQYF.

The CDR3 reads CSVYGVQTPNEQFF. CDR3 DNA sequence: TGCAGCGTTTACGGGGTACAAACACCGAATGAGCAGTTCTTC. The chain uses TRBV29-1 and TRBJ2-1; the D gene is possibly TRBD2 (5 bases). The CDR3 loop spans 14 amino acids. V gave up 5 bases and J gave up 7 bases, with 18 bases separating them. Germline lookup yields CDR1 SQVTM and CDR2 ANQGSEA.

CDR3 protein: CASSSGTSGGELFF. Written as DNA, the CDR3 is TGTGCCAGCAGCTCTGGGACTAGCGGGGGGGAGCTGTTTTTT. V and J are TRBV5-6 and TRBJ2-2; TRBD2 matches at 12 bases. This CDR3 region has 14 residues. After removal of 3 bases from V and 8 bases from J, the junction contained 2 bases not matched to a gene. Germline assignment: CDR1 SGHDT and CDR2 YYEEEE.

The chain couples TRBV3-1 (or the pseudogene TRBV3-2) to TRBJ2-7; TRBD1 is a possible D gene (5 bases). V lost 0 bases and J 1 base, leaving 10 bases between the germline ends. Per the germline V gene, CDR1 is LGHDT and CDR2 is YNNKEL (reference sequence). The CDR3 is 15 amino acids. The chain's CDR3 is CASSQDRVSSYEQYF. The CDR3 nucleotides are TGTGCCAGCAGCCAAGACAGGGTTTCGTCCTACGAGCAGTACTTC.

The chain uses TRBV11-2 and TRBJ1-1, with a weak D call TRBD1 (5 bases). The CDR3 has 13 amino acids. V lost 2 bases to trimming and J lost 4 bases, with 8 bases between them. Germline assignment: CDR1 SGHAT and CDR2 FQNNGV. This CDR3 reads CASSLTGGTEAFF. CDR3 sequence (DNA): TGTGCCAGCAGCTTAACAGGCGGCACTGAAGCTTTCTTT.

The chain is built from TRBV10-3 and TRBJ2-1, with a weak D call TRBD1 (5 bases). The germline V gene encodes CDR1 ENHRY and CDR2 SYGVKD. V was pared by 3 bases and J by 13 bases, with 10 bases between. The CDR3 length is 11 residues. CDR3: CAISDSRGQFF. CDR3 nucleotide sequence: TGTGCCATCAGTGATAGTAGGGGACAGTTCTTC.